This TCR beta chain was obtained from a study of cytomegalovirus exposure and HLA in healthy donors. Study outcomes and limitations: Most of the TCR beta V segments (in an earlier analysis) were productive either about 87% or about 30% of the time.

On this clone itself: Its antigen is not identified.

PCR used 60 Vbeta primers and 13 Jbeta primers. Repertoires were generated with immunoSEQ multiplex PCR, while TCRdb's copy carries only in-frame clones and drops some. The sample includes around 250,000 clones, over 70% of them seen just once. The TCR was taken from a woman aged 60-70 years in good health and CMV-seropositive. The sequencing input was PBMCs.

CDR3 bases: TGTGCCAGCAGCCGGAGCGATGAGCAGTTCTTC. Amino acids: CASSRSDEQFF. The chain uses TRBV7-9 and TRBJ2-1; D is undetermined. V was pared by 5 bases and J by 8 bases, with 7 bases between. Germline V gives CDR1 SEHNR, CDR2 FQNEAQ (reference sequence). The CDR3 runs 11 residues.